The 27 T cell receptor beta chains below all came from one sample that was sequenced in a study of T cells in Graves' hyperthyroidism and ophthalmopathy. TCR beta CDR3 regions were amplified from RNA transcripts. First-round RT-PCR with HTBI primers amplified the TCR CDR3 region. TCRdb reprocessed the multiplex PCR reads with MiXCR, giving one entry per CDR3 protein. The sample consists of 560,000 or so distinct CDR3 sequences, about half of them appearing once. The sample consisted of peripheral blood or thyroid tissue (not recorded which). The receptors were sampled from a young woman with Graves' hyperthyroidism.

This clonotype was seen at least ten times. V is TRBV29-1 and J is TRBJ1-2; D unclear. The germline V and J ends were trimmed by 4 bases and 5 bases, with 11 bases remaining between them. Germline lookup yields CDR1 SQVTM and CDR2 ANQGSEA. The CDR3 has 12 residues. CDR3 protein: CSVADGRYGYTF. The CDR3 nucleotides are TGCAGCGTTGCCGACGGACGATATGGCTACACCTTC.

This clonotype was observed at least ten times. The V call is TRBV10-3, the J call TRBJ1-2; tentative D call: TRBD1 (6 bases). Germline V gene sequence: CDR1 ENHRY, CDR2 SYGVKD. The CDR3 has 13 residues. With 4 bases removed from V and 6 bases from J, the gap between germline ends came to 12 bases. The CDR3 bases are TGTGCCATCAGTGTACAGGGTCCGGATGGCTACACCTTC. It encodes CAISVQGPDGYTF.

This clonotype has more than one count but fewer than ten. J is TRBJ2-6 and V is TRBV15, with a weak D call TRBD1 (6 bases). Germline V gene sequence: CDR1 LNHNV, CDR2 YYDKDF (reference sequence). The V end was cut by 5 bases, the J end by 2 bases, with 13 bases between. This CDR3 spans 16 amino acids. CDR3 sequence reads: CATSGHGQTGANVLTF. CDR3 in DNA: TGTGCCACCAGCGGACACGGACAGACTGGGGCCAACGTCCTGACTTTC.

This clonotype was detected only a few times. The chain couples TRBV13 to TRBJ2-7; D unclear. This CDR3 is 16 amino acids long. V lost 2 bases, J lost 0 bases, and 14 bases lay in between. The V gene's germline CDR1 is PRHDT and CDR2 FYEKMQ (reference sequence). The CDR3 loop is CASSLPSDRSSYEQYF. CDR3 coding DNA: TGTGCCAGCAGCTTACCTAGTGATAGGAGCTCCTACGAGCAGTACTTC.

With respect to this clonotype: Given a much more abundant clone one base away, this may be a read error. Here the CDR3 reads CSVGDGLTYEQCF. CDR3 DNA sequence: TGCAGCGTAGGGGACGGTTTAACCTACGAGCAGTGCTTC. The V and J genes are TRBV29-1 and TRBJ2-7; possibly TRBD1 or TRBD2 for D (5 bases each). The CDR3 contains 13 residues. Germline CDR1 reads SQVTM; CDR2 reads ANQGSEA.

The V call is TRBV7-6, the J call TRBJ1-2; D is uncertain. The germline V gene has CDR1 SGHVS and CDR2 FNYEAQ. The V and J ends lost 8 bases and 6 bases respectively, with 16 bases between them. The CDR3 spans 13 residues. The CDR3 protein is CASSRDYLDGYTF. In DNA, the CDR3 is TGTGCCAGCTCACGGGATTATCTCGATGGCTACACCTTC.

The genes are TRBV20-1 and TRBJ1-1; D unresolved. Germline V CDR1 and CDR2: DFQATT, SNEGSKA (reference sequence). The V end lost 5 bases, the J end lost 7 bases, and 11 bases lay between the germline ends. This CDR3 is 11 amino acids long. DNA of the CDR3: TGCAGTGCTCTAAGTCCGGGTGAAGCTTTCTTT. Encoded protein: CSALSPGEAFF.

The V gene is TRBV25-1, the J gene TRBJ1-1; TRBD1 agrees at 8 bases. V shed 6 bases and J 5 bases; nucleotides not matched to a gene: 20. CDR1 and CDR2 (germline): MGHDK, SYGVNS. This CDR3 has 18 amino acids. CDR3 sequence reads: CASSPRPLGRGRATEAFF. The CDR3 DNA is TGTGCCAGCAGCCCCCGGCCCCTTGGCAGGGGGCGCGCAACTGAAGCTTTCTTT.

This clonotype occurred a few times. Here the CDR3 reads CASSVRSGSLETQYF. The CDR3 bases are TGTGCCAGCAGCGTTCGTAGCGGGAGTCTGGAGACCCAGTACTTC. The V gene is TRBV7-2, the J gene TRBJ2-5, with TRBD2 matching over 9 bases. The CDR3 runs to 15 residues. The trim removed 5 bases at V and 5 bases at J, leaving 9 bases unmatched. Germline V gene lookup returns CDR1 SGHTA and CDR2 FQGNSA.

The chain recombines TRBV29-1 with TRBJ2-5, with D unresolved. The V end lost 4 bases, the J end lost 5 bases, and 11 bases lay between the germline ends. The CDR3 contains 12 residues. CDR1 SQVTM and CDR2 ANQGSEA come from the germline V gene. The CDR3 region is CSVVRYNETQYF. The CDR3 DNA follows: TGCAGCGTTGTTAGGTACAATGAGACCCAGTACTTC.

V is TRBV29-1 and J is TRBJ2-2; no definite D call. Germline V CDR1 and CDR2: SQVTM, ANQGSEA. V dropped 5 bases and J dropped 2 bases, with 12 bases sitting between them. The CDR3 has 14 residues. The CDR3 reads CSVRVGRNTGELFF. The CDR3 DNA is TGCAGCGTTAGGGTGGGCAGAAACACCGGGGAGCTGTTTTTT.

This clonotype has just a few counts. Here the CDR3 reads CASSWAGGTGNSPLHF. CDR3 sequence (DNA): TGTGCCAGCAGCTGGGCAGGCGGGACAGGGAATTCACCCCTCCACTTT. The chain joins TRBV5-8 to TRBJ1-6, with TRBD1 identical over 9 bases. Germline loops: CDR1 SGHTS, CDR2 YDEGEE. The CDR3 sequence is 16 residues long. V shed 3 bases and J 7 bases; nucleotides not matched to a gene: 8.

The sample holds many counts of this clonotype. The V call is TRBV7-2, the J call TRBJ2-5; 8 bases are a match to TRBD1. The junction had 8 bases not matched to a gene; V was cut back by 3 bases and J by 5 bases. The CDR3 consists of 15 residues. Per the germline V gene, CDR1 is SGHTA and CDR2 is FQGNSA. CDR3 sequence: CASSLVSGGSETQYF. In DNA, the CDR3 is TGTGCCAGCAGCTTGGTCTCAGGGGGCTCGGAGACCCAGTACTTC.

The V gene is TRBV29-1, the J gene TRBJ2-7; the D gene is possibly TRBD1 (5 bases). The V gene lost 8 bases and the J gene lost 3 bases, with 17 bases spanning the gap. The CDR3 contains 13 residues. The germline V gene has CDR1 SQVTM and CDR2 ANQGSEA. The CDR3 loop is CSQDQTGHYEQYF. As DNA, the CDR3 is TGCAGCCAAGATCAAACAGGACACTACGAGCAGTACTTC.

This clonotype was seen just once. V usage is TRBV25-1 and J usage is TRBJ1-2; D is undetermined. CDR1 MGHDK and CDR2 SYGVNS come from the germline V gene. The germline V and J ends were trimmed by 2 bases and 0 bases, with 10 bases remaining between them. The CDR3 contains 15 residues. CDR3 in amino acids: CASSEDGRTNYGYTF. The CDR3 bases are TGTGCCAGCAGTGAAGATGGCCGAACTAACTATGGCTACACCTTC.

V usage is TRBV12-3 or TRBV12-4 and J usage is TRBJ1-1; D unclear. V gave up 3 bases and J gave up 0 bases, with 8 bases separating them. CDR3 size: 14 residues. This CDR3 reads CASSLKELNTEAFF. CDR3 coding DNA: TGTGCCAGCAGTTTGAAAGAGTTGAACACTGAAGCTTTCTTT.

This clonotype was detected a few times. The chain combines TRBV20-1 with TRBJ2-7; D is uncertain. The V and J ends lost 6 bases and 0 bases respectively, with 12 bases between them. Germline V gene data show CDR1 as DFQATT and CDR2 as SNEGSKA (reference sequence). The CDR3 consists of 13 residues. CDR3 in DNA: TGCAGTGCACTACTGCCCAGCTCCTACGAGCAGTACTTC. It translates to CSALLPSSYEQYF.

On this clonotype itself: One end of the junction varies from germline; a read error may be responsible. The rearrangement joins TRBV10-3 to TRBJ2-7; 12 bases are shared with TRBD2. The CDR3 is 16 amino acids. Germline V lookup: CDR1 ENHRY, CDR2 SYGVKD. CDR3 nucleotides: TGTGCCAGCAGTTACTCACTAGCGGGAGGACTATACGAGCAGTACTTC. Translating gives CASSYSLAGGLYEQYF.

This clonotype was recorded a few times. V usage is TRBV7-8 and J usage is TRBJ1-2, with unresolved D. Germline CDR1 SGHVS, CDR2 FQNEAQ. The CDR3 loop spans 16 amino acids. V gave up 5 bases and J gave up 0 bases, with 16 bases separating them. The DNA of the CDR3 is TGTGCCAGCAGCCGGCATAACAGCGCCTCTAACTATGGCTACACCTTC. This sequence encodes CASSRHNSASNYGYTF. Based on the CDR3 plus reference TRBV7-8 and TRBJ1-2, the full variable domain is GAGVSQSPRYKVAKRGQDVALRCDPISGHVSLFWYQQALGQGPEFLTYFQNEAQLDKSGLPSDRFFAERPEGSVSTLKIQRTQQEDSAVYLCASSRHNSASNYGYTFGSGTRLTVV.

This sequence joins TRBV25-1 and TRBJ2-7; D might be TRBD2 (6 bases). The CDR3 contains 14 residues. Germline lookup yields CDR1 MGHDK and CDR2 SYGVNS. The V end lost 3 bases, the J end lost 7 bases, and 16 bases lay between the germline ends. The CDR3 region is CASSDSGISGEQYF. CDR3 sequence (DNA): TGTGCCAGCAGTGATAGCGGCATCTCGGGGGAGCAGTACTTC.

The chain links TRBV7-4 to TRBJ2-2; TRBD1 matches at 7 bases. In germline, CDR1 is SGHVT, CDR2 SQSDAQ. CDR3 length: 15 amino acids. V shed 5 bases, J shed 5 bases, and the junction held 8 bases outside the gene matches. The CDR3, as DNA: TGTGCCAGCAGCACTTGGGACAGTTCTACCGGGGAGCTGTTTTTT. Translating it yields CASSTWDSSTGELFF.

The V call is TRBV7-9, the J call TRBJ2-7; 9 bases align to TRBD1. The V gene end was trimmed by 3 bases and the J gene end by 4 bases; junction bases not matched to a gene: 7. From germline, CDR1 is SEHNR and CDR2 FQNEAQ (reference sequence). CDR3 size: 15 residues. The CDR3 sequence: CASSLVGTGRYEQYF. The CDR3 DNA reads TGTGCCAGCAGCTTGGTAGGGACAGGGCGGTACGAGCAGTACTTC.

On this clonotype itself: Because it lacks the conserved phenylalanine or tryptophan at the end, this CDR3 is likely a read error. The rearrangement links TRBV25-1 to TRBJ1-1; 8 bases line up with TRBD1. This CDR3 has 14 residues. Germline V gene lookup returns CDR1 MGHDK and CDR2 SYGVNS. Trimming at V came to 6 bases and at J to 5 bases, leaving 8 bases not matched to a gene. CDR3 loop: CASRDRQGSTEAFL. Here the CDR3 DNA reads TGTGCCAGCAGAGATCGACAGGGGAGTACTGAAGCTTTCCTT.

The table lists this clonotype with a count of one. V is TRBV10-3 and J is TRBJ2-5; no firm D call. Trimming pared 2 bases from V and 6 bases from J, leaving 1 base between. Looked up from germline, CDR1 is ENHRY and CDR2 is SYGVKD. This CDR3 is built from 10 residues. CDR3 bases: TGTGCCATCAGTGAGCAGACCCAGTACTTC. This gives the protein CAISEQTQYF.

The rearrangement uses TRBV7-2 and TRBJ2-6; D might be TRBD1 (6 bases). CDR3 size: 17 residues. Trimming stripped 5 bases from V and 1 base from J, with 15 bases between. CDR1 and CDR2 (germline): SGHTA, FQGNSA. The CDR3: CASSQPGVGSGANVLTF. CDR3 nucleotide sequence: TGTGCCAGCAGCCAACCAGGGGTCGGTTCTGGGGCCAACGTCCTGACTTTC. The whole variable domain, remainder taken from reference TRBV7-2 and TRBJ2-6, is GAGVSQSPSNKVTEKGKDVELRCDPISGHTALYWYRQSLGQGLEFLIYFQGNSAPDKSGLPSDRFSAERTGGSVSTLTIQRTQQEDSAVYLCASSQPGVGSGANVLTFGAGSRLTVL.

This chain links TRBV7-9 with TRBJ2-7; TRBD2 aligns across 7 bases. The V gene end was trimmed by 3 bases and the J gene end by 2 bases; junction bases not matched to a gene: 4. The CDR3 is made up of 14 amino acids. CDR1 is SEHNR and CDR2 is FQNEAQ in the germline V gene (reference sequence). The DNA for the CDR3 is TGTGCCAGCAGCTTGAAAGCGGGGACCTACGAGCAGTACTTC. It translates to CASSLKAGTYEQYF.

CDR3 amino acids: CASSFSQEETQYF. In nucleotides, the CDR3 is TGTGCCAGCAGCTTTTCCCAGGAAGAGACCCAGTACTTC. This chain links TRBV7-2 with TRBJ2-5; D remains ambiguous. The germline gives CDR1 SGHTA, CDR2 FQGNSA. This CDR3 comprises 13 residues. V was clipped by 3 bases and J by 3 bases, with 8 bases between them.